This is a list of T cell receptor beta chains from one sample in a study of cytomegalovirus exposure and HLA in healthy donors. Here immunoSEQ multiplex PCR was the method, and the copy in TCRdb shows in-frame clones only, minus some. The sample shows more than 90,000 clones, roughly 76% of them seen only once. The source material was PBMCs. The receptors originated from a middle-aged man in good health and CMV-seronegative. The CDR3 runs from the conserved cysteine through the conserved F or W. The order of the fields is V gene, clone size, D gene, J gene, CDR3 protein, CDR3 DNA. A D gene is named only where the DNA matches it firmly. Clone size is stated in some rows and not others, as once, few, many or a class when expanded.

V: TRBV7-6; size: NA; D: NA; J: TRBJ2-5; CDR3: CASSLAPYQETQYF; DNA: TGTGCCAGCAGCTTAGCTCCGTACCAAGAGACCCAGTACTTC
V: TRBV2; size: NA; D: TRBD1; J: TRBJ1-5; CDR3: CASTGTGGSGQPQHF; DNA: TGTGCCAGCACAGGGACAGGGGGATCAGGTCAGCCCCAGCATTTT
V: TRBV2; size: NA; D: TRBD1; J: TRBJ1-1; CDR3: CASSDRRTGGGTEAFF; DNA: TGTGCCAGCAGTGACAGGCGGACAGGGGGAGGTACTGAAGCTTTCTTT
V: TRBV18; size: once; D: NA; J: TRBJ1-1; CDR3: CASSPPGAGLNTEAFF; DNA: TGTGCCAGCTCACCACCGGGGGCAGGGCTGAACACTGAAGCTTTCTTT
V: TRBV11-2; size: NA; D: NA; J: TRBJ1-1; CDR3: CASSPTASTKNTEAFF; DNA: TGTGCCAGCAGCCCGACAGCCTCGACAAAAAACACTGAAGCTTTCTTT
V: TRBV30; size: few; D: TRBD2; J: TRBJ2-3; CDR3: CALEEAKGLAGVDTQYF; DNA: TGTGCGCTGGAGGAGGCCAAGGGACTAGCGGGGGTAGATACGCAGTATTTT
V: TRBV7-9; size: NA; D: NA; J: TRBJ1-6; CDR3: CASSPWTATSSYNSPLHF; DNA: TGTGCCAGCAGCCCTTGGACAGCCACGAGCTCCTATAATTCACCCCTCCACTTT
V: TRBV28; size: NA; D: TRBD1; J: TRBJ1-1; CDR3: CASTETGEAFF; DNA: TGTGCCAGCACCGAGACAGGGGAAGCTTTCTTT
V: TRBV27; size: NA; D: TRBD2; J: TRBJ2-1; CDR3: CASSLSLAGGEQFF; DNA: TGTGCCAGCAGTTTATCACTAGCGGGGGGAGAGCAGTTCTTC
V: TRBV15; size: NA; D: TRBD1; J: TRBJ2-1; CDR3: CATSRGAGTGKYNEQFF; DNA: TGTGCCACCAGCAGAGGGGCGGGGACAGGCAAGTACAATGAGCAGTTCTTC
V: TRBV7-3; size: NA; D: NA; J: TRBJ1-1; CDR3: CASSLGGASEEAFF; DNA: TGTGCCAGCAGCTTAGGAGGGGCCAGCGAAGAAGCTTTCTTT
V: TRBV5-1; size: NA; D: TRBD2; J: TRBJ2-5; CDR3: CASSTGTRGQETQYF; DNA: TGCGCCAGCAGTACCGGGACTAGAGGCCAAGAGACCCAGTACTTC
V: TRBV4-3; size: few; D: TRBD2; J: TRBJ2-3; CDR3: CASSRQWGGTTDTQYF; DNA: TGCGCCAGCAGCCGCCAGTGGGGGGGGACCACAGATACGCAGTATTTT